This T cell receptor beta chain comes out of a study of liver allograft versus peripheral blood T cells. The overall study: Transplanted-liver and recipient peripheral blood T cell receptor repertoires were compared.

CDR1 is MNHNS and CDR2 is SASEGT in the germline V gene. The CDR3 contains 14 residues. V shed 5 bases and J 8 bases; nucleotides not matched to a gene: 8. TCRdb independently ran MiXCR on the reads; one entry per CDR3 protein. In the table there are roughly 4,000 distinct CDR3 sequences, about 18% of which are singletons. The sequence was obtained from a human patient who had a liver transplant. Some T cells may trace back to the graft donor. The chain links TRBV6-1 to TRBJ2-2; 7 bases are a match to TRBD1. Here the CDR3 DNA reads TGTGCCAGCAGTTCGACGACAGGGATGGGGGAGCTGTTTTTT. This codes for CASSSTTGMGELFF.